This T cell receptor (beta chain) was identified in a study of cytomegalovirus exposure and HLA in healthy donors. The J segment lost 1 base and the V segment lost 3 bases, leaving 7 bases of the junction unmatched. Germline values: CDR1 SGDLS, CDR2 YYNGEE. CDR3 size: 17 residues. The primer mix had 60 Vbeta and 13 Jbeta primers. The repertoire was sequenced with immunoSEQ multiplex PCR; TCRdb's copy has only in-frame clones and lacks some. This repertoire includes 150,000 to 200,000 clones. The TCR was taken from a young woman in good health and CMV-seropositive. V and J are TRBV9 and TRBJ1-6, with 7 bases that match TRBD1. Material for sequencing was PBMCs. The CDR3 sequence is CASSEGQKGSYNSPLHF. In DNA, the CDR3 is TGTGCCAGCAGCGAGGGACAGAAGGGATCCTATAATTCACCCCTCCACTTT.